The 6 T cell receptor beta chains given below trace back to one sample, sequenced in a study of T cell responses to AZD1222 COVID-19 vaccine. The protocol was immunoSEQ multiplex PCR, while the TCRdb copy is restricted to in-frame clones and leaves out a portion. The sample records fewer than 150,000 clones, around 85% being singletons. The input for sequencing was peripheral blood, taken on day 0 of AZD1222 vaccination. These receptors were taken from an adult in good health.

The chain recombines TRBV6-5 with TRBJ1-1; no reliable D call. Per the germline V gene, CDR1 is MNHEY and CDR2 is SVGAGI. The CDR3 sequence is 14 residues long. V was clipped by 0 bases and J by 1 base, with 6 bases between them. The CDR3 protein is CASSYSVRNTEAFF. CDR3 nucleotide sequence: TGTGCCAGCAGTTACTCGGTGAGGAACACTGAAGCTTTCTTT.

V and J are TRBV12-5 and TRBJ1-5; D may be TRBD1 (5 bases). CDR3 length: 14 residues. CDR1 and CDR2 from the germline V gene are LGHNT and FRNRAP. With 2 bases removed from V and 1 base from J, the gap between germline ends came to 6 bases. CDR3 region: CASGLWDSNQPQHF. DNA for the CDR3: TGTGCTAGTGGTTTGTGGGACAGCAATCAGCCCCAGCATTTT. Complete variable domain (other parts from reference TRBV12-5 and TRBJ1-5): DARVTQTPRHKVTEMGQEVTMRCQPILGHNTVFWYRQTMMQGLELLAYFRNRAPLDDSGMPKDRFSAEMPDATLATLKIQPSEPRDSAVYFCASGLWDSNQPQHFGDGTRLSIL.

The chain recombines TRBV4-3 with TRBJ1-1; D remains unclear. The CDR3 runs 13 residues. V lost 7 bases, J lost 4 bases, and 13 bases lay in between. Germline V gives CDR1 LGHNA, CDR2 YSLEER. CDR3 in DNA: TGCGCCAGCAAGCGCGATCTACTCACTGAAGCTTTCTTT. This encodes CASKRDLLTEAFF.

J is TRBJ1-2 and V is TRBV28; 10 bases align to TRBD1. J gave up 6 bases and V 6 bases, and 10 bases lay outside the gene matches. CDR1 is MDHEN and CDR2 is SYDVKM in the germline V gene. This CDR3 has 15 residues. CDR3 region: CASRSDRGASDGYTF. The CDR3 nucleotides are TGTGCCAGCAGATCGGACAGGGGGGCCTCGGATGGCTACACCTTC.

The V call is TRBV7-2, the J call TRBJ1-5, with D unclear. The CDR3 length is 13 residues. Deletions cut 2 bases from V and 7 bases from J, with 9 bases between. Germline assignment: CDR1 SGHTA and CDR2 FQGNSA. Here the CDR3 reads CASSLLPSQPQHF. DNA of the CDR3: TGTGCCAGCAGCTTACTTCCCTCGCAGCCCCAGCATTTT.

This clone was counted only a few times. The chain carries TRBV27 and TRBJ1-6, with TRBD1 matching over 7 bases. Germline assignment: CDR1 MNHEY and CDR2 SMNVEV (reference sequence). V shed 6 bases, J shed 7 bases, and the junction held 6 bases outside the gene matches. The CDR3 is 14 residues long. As DNA, the CDR3 is TGTGCCAGCAGCCGCGGACAGGCGAATTCACCCCTCCACTTT. This codes for CASSRGQANSPLHF.